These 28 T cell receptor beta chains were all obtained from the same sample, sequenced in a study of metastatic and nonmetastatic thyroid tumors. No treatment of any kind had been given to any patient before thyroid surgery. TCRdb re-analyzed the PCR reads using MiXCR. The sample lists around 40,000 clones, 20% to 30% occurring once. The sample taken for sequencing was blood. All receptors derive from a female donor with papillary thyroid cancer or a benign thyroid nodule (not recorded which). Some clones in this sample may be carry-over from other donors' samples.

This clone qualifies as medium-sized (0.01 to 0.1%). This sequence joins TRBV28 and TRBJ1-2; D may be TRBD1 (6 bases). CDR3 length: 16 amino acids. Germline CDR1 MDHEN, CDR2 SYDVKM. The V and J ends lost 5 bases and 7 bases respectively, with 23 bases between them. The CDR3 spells CASSGRALAGDSGYTF. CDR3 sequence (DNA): TGTGCCAGCAGTGGAAGGGCCTTAGCAGGGGACTCTGGCTACACCTTC.

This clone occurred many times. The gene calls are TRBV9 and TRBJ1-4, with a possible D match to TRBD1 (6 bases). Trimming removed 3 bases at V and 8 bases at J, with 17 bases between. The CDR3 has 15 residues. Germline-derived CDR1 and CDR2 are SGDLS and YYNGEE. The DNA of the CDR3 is TGTGCCAGCAGCGGGGACACAGGGATTACCGAAAAACTGTTTTTT. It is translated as CASSGDTGITEKLFF.

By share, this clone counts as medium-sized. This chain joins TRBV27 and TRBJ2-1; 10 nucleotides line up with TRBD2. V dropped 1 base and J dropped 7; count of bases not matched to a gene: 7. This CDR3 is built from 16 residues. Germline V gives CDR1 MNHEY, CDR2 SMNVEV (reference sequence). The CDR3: CASSLYVAGGVNEQFF. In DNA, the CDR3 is TGTGCCAGCAGTTTATATGTAGCGGGAGGAGTTAATGAGCAGTTCTTC.

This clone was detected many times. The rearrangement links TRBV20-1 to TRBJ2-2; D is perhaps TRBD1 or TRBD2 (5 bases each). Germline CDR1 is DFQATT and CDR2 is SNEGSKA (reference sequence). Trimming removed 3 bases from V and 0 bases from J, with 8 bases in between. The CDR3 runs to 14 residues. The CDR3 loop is CSASQGPNTGELFF. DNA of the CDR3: TGCAGTGCTAGTCAGGGACCGAACACCGGGGAGCTGTTTTTT.

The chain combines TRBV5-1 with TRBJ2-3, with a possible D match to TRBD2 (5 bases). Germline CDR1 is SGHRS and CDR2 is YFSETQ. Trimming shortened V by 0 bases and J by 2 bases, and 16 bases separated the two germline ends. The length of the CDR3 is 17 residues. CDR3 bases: TGCGCCAGCAGCTTGGGAAATAGCGCGACGGCCACAGATACGCAGTATTTT. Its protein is CASSLGNSATATDTQYF.

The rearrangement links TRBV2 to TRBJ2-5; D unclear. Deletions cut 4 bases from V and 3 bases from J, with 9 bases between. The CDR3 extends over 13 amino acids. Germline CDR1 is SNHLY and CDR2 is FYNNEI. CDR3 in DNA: TGTGCCAGCAGTGGGGTACCAGAAGAGACCCAGTACTTC. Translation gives CASSGVPEETQYF. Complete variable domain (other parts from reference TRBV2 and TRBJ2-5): EPEVTQTPSHQVTQMGQEVILRCVPISNHLYFYWYRQILGQKVEFLVSFYNNEISEKSEIFDDQFSVERPDGSNFTLKIRSTKLEDSAMYFCASSGVPEETQYFGPGTRLLVL.

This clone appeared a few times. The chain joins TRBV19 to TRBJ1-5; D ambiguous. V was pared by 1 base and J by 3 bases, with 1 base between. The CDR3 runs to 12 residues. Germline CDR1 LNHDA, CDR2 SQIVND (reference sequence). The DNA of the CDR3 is TGTGCCAGTAGTATAGTCAATCAGCCCCAGCATTTT. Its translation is CASSIVNQPQHF.

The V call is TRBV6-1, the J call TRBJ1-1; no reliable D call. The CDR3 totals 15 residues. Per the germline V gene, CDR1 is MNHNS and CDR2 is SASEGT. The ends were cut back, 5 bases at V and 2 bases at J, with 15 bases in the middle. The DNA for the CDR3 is TGTGCCAGCAGTCGAATCCCGGACGGTAACACTGAAGCTTTCTTT. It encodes CASSRIPDGNTEAFF.

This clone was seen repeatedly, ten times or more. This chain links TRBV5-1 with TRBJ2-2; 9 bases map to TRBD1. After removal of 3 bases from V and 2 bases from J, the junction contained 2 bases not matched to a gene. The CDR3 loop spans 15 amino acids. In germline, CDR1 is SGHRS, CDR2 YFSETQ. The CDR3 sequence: CASSSGQGNTGELFF. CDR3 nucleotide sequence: TGCGCCAGCAGCTCGGGACAGGGAAACACCGGGGAGCTGTTTTTT.

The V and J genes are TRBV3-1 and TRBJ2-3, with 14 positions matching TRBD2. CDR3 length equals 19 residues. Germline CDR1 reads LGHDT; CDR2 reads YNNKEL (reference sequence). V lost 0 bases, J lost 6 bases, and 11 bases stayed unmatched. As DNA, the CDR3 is TGTGCCAGCAGCCAAGAGGTCAAGAGACTAGCGGGAGGGCCGGATACGCAGTATTTT. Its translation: CASSQEVKRLAGGPDTQYF.

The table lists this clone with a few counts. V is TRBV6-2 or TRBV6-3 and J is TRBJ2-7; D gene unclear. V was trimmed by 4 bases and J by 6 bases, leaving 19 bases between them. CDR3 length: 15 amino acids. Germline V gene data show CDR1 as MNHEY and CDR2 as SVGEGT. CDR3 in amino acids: CASSLSLARNREQYV. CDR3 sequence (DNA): TGTGCCAGCAGTTTATCCTTGGCCCGAAATCGCGAGCAGTACGTC.

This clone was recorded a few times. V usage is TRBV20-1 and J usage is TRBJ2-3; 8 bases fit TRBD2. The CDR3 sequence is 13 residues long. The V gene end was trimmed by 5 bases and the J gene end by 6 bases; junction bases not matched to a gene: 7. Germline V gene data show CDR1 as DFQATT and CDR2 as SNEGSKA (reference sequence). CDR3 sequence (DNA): TGCAGTGCTCGGGGGGGGGTGAAGGATACGCAGTATTTT. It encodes CSARGGVKDTQYF.

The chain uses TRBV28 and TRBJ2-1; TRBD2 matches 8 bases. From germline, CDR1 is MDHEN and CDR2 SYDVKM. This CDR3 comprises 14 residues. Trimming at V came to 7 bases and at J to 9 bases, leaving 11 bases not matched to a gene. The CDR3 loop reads CASILGAGGLEQFF. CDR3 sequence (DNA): TGTGCCAGCATCCTGGGGGCGGGGGGCCTTGAGCAGTTCTTC.

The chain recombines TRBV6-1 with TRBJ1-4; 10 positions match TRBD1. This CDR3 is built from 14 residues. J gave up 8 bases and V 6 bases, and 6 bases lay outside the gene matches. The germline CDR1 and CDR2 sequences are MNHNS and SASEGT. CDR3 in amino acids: CASRGGQGFEKLFF. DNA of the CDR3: TGTGCCAGCAGGGGGGGACAGGGGTTCGAAAAACTGTTTTTT.

CDR3 loop: CASSGGGNTEAFF. For the CDR3, the DNA is TGTGCCAGCTCAGGAGGGGGGAACACTGAAGCTTTCTTT. This chain uses TRBV9 with TRBJ1-1; the D gene is possibly TRBD1 (6 bases). V was trimmed by 7 bases and J by 1 base, leaving 11 bases between them. Per the germline V gene, CDR1 is SGDLS and CDR2 is YYNGEE. This CDR3 is built from 13 residues.

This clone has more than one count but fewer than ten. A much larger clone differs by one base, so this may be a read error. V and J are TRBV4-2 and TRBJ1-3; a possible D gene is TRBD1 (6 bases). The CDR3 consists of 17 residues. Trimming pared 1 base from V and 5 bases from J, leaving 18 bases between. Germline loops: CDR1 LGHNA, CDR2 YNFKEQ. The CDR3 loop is CASSQALGGAIRNTIYF. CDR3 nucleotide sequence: TGTGCCAGCAGCCAAGCTCTCGGGGGGGCGATTAGAAACACCATATATTTT.

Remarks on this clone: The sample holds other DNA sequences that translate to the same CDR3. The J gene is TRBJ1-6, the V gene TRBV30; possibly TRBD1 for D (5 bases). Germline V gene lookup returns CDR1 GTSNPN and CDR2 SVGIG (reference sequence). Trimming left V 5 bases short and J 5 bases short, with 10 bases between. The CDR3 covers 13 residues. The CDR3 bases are TGTGCCTGGCAGGGTATCGATAATTCACCCCTCCACTTT. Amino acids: CAWQGIDNSPLHF.

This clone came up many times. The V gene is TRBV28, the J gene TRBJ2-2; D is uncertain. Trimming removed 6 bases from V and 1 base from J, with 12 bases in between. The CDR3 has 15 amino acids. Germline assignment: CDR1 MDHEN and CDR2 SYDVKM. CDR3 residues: CASSSAGGNTGELFF. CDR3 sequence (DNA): TGTGCCAGCAGCTCCGCCGGCGGGAACACCGGGGAGCTGTTTTTT.

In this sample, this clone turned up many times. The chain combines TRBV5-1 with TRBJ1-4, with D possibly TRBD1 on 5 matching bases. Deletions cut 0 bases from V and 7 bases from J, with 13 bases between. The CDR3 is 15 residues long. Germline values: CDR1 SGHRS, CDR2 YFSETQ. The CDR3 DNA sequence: TGCGCCAGCAGCTTGGCCCAGGGCACCGTTGAAAAACTGTTTTTT. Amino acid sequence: CASSLAQGTVEKLFF.

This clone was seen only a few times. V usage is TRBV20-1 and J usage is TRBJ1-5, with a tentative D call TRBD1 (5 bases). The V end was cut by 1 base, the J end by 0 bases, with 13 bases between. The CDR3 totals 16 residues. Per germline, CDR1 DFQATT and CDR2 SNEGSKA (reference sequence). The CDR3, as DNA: TGCAGTGCTAGAGGGTTAAAGGGGTTTAGCAATCAGCCCCAGCATTTT. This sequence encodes CSARGLKGFSNQPQHF.

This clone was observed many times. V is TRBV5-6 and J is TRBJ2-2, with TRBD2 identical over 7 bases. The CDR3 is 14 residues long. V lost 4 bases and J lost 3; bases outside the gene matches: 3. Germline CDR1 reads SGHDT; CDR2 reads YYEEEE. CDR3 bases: TGTGCCAGCAGCCGGGGGGATTACACCGGGGAGCTGTTTTTT. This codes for CASSRGDYTGELFF. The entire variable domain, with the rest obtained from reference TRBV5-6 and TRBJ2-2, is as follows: DAGVTQSPTHLIKTRGQQVTLRCSPKSGHDTVSWYQQALGQGPQFIFQYYEEEERQRGNFPDRFSGHQFPNYSSELNVNALLLGDSALYLCASSRGDYTGELFFGEGSRLTVL.

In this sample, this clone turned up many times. Written as DNA, the CDR3 is TGTGCCAGCAGTCTGGGCCAGGGGATTTTTGCCTATGGCTACACCTTC. Protein sequence: CASSLGQGIFAYGYTF. This chain connects TRBV28 to TRBJ1-2, with a possible D match to TRBD1 (6 bases). V lost 5 bases, J lost 4 bases, and 20 bases lay in between. CDR3 length: 16 residues. Germline V CDR1 and CDR2: MDHEN, SYDVKM.

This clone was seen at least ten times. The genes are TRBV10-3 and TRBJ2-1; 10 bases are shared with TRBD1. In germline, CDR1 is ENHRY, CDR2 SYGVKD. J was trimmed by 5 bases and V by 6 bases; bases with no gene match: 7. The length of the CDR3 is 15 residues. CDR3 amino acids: CAIRGHGQGDNEQFF. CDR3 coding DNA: TGTGCCATCAGAGGGCATGGACAGGGGGACAATGAGCAGTTCTTC.

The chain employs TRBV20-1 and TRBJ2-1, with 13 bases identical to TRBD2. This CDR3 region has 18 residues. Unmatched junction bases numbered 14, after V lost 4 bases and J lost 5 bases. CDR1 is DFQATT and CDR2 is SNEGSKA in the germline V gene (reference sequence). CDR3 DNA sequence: TGCAGTGCTACCAGACAGTCCAGACTAGCGGGAGGCAACAATGAGCAGTTCTTC. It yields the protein CSATRQSRLAGGNNEQFF.

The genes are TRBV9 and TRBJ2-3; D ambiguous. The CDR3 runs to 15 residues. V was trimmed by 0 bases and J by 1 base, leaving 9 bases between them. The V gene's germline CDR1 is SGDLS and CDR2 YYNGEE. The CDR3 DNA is TGTGCCAGCAGCGTAGTTTCAAGCGGCACAGATACGCAGTATTTT. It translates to CASSVVSSGTDTQYF. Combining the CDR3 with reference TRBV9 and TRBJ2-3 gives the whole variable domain DSGVTQTPKHLITATGQRVTLRCSPRSGDLSVYWYQQSLDQGLQFLIQYYNGEERAKGNILERFSAQQFPDLHSELNLSSLELGDSALYFCASSVVSSGTDTQYFGPGTRLTVL.

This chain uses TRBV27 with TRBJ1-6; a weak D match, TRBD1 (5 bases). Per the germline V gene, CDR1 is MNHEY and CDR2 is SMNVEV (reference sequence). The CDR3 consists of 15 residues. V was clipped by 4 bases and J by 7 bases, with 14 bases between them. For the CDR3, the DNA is TGTGCCAGCAGTTCGGGGACGGATCCGAATTCACCCCTCCACTTT. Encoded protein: CASSSGTDPNSPLHF.

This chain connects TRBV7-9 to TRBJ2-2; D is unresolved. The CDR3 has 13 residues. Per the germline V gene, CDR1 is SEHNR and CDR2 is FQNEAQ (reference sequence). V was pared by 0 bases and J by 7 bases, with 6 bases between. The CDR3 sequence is CASSLAGNGELFF. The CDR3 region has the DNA TGTGCCAGCAGCTTAGCGGGGAACGGGGAGCTGTTTTTT.

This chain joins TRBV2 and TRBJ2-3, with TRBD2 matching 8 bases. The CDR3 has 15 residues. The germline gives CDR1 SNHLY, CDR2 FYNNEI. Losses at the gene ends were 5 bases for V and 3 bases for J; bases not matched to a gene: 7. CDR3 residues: CASSTGRARTDTQYF. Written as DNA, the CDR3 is TGTGCCAGCAGTACCGGGAGGGCCCGTACAGATACGCAGTATTTT.